Given below is one T cell receptor (beta chain) in context. What this receptor recognizes is not known. It has no much larger one-base neighbor in the sample; base qualities were not kept. Focal radiation therapy combined with CTLA-4 blockade (ipilimumab) was tested in patients with chemo-refractory metastatic non-small-cell lung cancer. This sample is drawn from a study of radiotherapy plus CTLA-4 blockade in lung cancer (dated by TCRdb to between 2018 and 2020). Turning to the overall study: Objective responses occurred in around 19% of enrolled patients, and under 40% achieved disease control. Study-wide conclusions, independent of this receptor: After treatment with radiotherapy and ipilimumab, TCR clones that originated in tumors expanded in peripheral blood. The strongest predictors of response were reported to be early dynamic shifts in blood T cell clones along with a rise in serum interferon-beta following radiation.

Library method: the immunoSEQ multiplex PCR assay. Here the immuneACCESS table is served through TCRdb, limited to in-frame sequences with V and J called. Missing clones are a known gap in these copies; in checked studies unresolved V genes cover under half, and the rest lacks a known reason. For this sample there are around 37,000 clones; around 70% appear just once. The ten top clones hold roughly 14% of the sample. Unmatched junction bases come to 21, with V trimmed by 8 bases and J by 6 bases. Sequences LNHDA (CDR1) and SQIVND (CDR2) are obtained from the germline V gene (reference sequence). The CDR3 holds 18 amino acids from the cysteine to the phenylalanine. Here the CDR3 DNA is all that survives: 54 bases in frame from base 1.

This receptor was taken from a human donor with non-small cell lung cancer that progressed on radiotherapy plus ipilimumab. The sample consisted of peripheral blood, taken from a patient treated with radiotherapy plus ipilimumab. This chain joins TRBV19 to TRBJ2-7; a stretch of 11 junction bases matches TRBD2. The encoded CDR3 is CASALTGTSGVGVGEQYF. The nucleotides read TGTGCCAGTGCCCTGACGGGGACTAGCGGAGTTGGGGTCGGCGAGCAGTACTTC.